The entry below gives a single T cell receptor beta chain sequence along with its context. What it binds is not known. This sample was included in a study of cytomegalovirus exposure and HLA in healthy donors. Amplification used 60 Vbeta primers and 13 Jbeta primers. The repertoire was sequenced with immunoSEQ multiplex PCR; TCRdb's copy has only in-frame clones and lacks some. This sample has 150,000 to 200,000 clones; 75% to 85% occur once, and the top ten carry approximately 3.7%. Findings and limits, study-wide: Researchers counted 164 TCR beta chains as cytomegalovirus-associated.

V gave up 2 bases and J gave up 2 bases, with 9 bases separating them. The CDR3 sequence is 15 residues long. The V gene's germline CDR1 is KGHSH and CDR2 LQKENI. The J gene is TRBJ2-2, the V gene TRBV18; a weak D match, TRBD2 (6 bases). The clonotype comes from an older woman in good health and CMV-seropositive. Sequenced sample: PBMCs. The CDR3 spells CASSPGGVNTGELFF. CDR3 coding DNA: TGTGCCAGCTCACCAGGAGGGGTAAACACCGGGGAGCTGTTTTTT.